This record looks at one T cell receptor beta chain sequence and its context. Antigen unknown. There are 16 residues in the CDR3. The trim removed 1 base at V and 7 bases at J, leaving 2 bases unmatched. The germline gives CDR1 PRHDT, CDR2 FYEKMQ (reference sequence). This record belongs to a study of cytomegalovirus exposure and HLA in healthy donors. Study-wide results and caveats: Follow-up analysis later connected one missense variant in DCLRE1C with trimming of TCR beta V- and J-genes. Using the classifier, cytomegalovirus status was reportedly diagnosed with high specificity and sensitivity.

Primers included in the PCR were 60 Vbeta and 13 Jbeta primers. Generated by immunoSEQ multiplex PCR, the TCRdb table keeps only in-frame clones and is missing some. Its table lists around 50,000 clones. The specimen sequenced was PBMCs. The TCR comes from a woman aged 40 to 49 in good health and CMV-seronegative. The chain has TRBV13 and TRBJ2-1; 15 bases are shared with TRBD2. CDR3 sequence (DNA): TGTGCCAGCAGCTTAGTTGGACTAGCGGGGGGGAATGAGCAGTTCTTC. Its translation is CASSLVGLAGGNEQFF. The full variable domain, its missing parts supplied by reference TRBV13 and TRBJ2-1, is AAGVIQSPRHLIKEKRETATLKCYPIPRHDTVYWYQQGPGQDPQFLISFYEKMQSDKGSIPDRFSAQQFSDYHSELNMSSLELGDSALYFCASSLVGLAGGNEQFFGPGTRLTVL.